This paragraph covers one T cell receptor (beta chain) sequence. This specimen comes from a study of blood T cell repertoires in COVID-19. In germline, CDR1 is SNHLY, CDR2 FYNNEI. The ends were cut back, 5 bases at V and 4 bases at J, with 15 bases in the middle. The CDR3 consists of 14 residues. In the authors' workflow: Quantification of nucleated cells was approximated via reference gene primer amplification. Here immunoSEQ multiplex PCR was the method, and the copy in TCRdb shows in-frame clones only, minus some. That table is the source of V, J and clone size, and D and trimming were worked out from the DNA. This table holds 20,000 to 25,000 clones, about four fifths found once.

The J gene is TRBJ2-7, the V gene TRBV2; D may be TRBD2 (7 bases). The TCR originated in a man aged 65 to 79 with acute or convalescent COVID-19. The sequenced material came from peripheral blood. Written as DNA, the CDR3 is TGTGCCAGCAGTTTGGGGAGGGGGACTTACGAGCAGTACTTC. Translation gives CASSLGRGTYEQYF.